The 14 T cell receptor beta chains given below trace back to one sample, sequenced in a study of blood T cell repertoires in COVID-19. Clones were read by immunoSEQ multiplex PCR, and TCRdb kept only the in-frame ones, dropping some. The data contain about 14,000 clones, 75% to 90% of them seen just once; the ten biggest clones take up roughly 15%. Sequencing input: peripheral blood. The receptor set was obtained from a man aged 50 to 60 with active COVID-19.

The chain joins TRBV6-5 to TRBJ2-2; D remains ambiguous. The CDR3 sequence is 12 residues long. Trimming removed 6 bases at V and 8 bases at J, with 10 bases between. Germline CDR1 is MNHEY and CDR2 is SVGAGI. The CDR3 here is CASSVYGGELFF. CDR3 coding DNA: TGTGCCAGCAGCGTCTACGGTGGGGAGCTGTTTTTT.

This rearrangement joins TRBV6-2 or TRBV6-3 to TRBJ2-4, with TRBD2 matching 8 bases. This CDR3 has 15 residues. Germline-derived CDR1 and CDR2 are MNHEY and SVGEGT. The ends lost 5 bases at V and 0 bases at J; junction bases unmatched: 3. The CDR3 DNA reads TGTGCCAGCAGTCGACTAGCGATAGCCAAAAACATTCAGTACTTC. It specifies CASSRLAIAKNIQYF.

This chain uses TRBV7-3 with TRBJ2-5, with 8 bases matching TRBD2. The V gene's germline CDR1 is SGHTA and CDR2 FQGTGA. V lost 4 bases, J lost 3 bases, and 4 bases stayed unmatched. CDR3 length: 14 residues. The CDR3, as DNA: TGTGCCAGCAGCTCCGGGACTAGGGAAGAGACCCAGTACTTC. Amino acids: CASSSGTREETQYF.

The gene calls are TRBV28 and TRBJ1-2, with 8 bases fitting TRBD1. This CDR3 region has 15 residues. CDR1 MDHEN and CDR2 SYDVKM come from the germline V gene. Germline trimming cut 5 bases from V and 2 bases from J; bases unmatched to any gene: 7. The CDR3 region is CASSPRTGINYGYTF. The CDR3 region has the DNA TGTGCCAGCAGTCCCCGGACAGGGATAAACTATGGCTACACCTTC.

The J gene is TRBJ1-2, the V gene TRBV9, with 7 bases fitting TRBD1. The germline CDR1 and CDR2 sequences are SGDLS and YYNGEE. The CDR3 is 13 amino acids. V trimming: 5 bases; J trimming: 8 bases; junction bases outside the gene matches: 9. In DNA form, the CDR3 reads TGTGCCAGCAGTTCTCGACAGGGAGGAGGCTACACCTTC. This sequence encodes CASSSRQGGGYTF.

The rearrangement joins TRBV4-2 to TRBJ2-7, with a tentative D call TRBD2 (6 bases). This CDR3 is built from 14 residues. V shed 4 bases and J shed 5 bases, with 15 bases lying between them. Germline V gene lookup returns CDR1 LGHNA and CDR2 YNFKEQ. The CDR3, as DNA: TGTGCCAGCAGCCCCTCGACTAGTAGGCACGAGCAGTACTTC. Protein product: CASSPSTSRHEQYF.

The chain links TRBV6-6 to TRBJ2-7; the D is unclear. Trimming shortened V by 2 bases and J by 6 bases, and 5 bases separated the two germline ends. This CDR3 is 11 amino acids long. Germline CDR1 and CDR2: MNHNY and SVGAGI (reference sequence). The CDR3 coding sequence is TGTGCCAGCAGTTACGGCCGCGAGCAGTACTTC. Translating it yields CASSYGREQYF.

Concerning this clone: An end of the junction does not agree with germline; a read error may underlie this. V is TRBV6-5 and J is TRBJ2-1, with D possibly being TRBD2 (5 bases). Germline CDR1 MNHEY, CDR2 SVGAGI. This CDR3 spans 13 amino acids. The CDR3: CASSYSKRGLVLF. The CDR3 region has the DNA TGTGCCAGCAGTTACTCGAAGAGAGGGCTGGTCCTCTTC.

The V gene is TRBV7-2, the J gene TRBJ2-5, with D tentatively TRBD2 (5 bases). This CDR3 contains 15 residues. Trimming pared 1 base from V and 5 bases from J, leaving 14 bases between. Germline V lookup: CDR1 SGHTA, CDR2 FQGNSA. CDR3 protein: CASSLGLGGLETQYF. CDR3 DNA sequence: TGTGCCAGCAGCTTAGGACTTGGAGGCCTCGAGACCCAGTACTTC.

By share of the sample, this clone is hyperexpanded. The chain uses TRBV6-1 and TRBJ1-1, with 7 bases that match TRBD1. V lost 2 bases to trimming and J lost 9 bases; unmatched junction nucleotides: 6. CDR1 is MNHNS and CDR2 is SASEGT in the germline V gene. The CDR3 covers 13 residues. The CDR3 DNA is TGTGCCAGCAGTGAAATACGGGACAGAAAAGCTTTCTTT. This translates into CASSEIRDRKAFF.

The rearrangement joins TRBV5-4 to TRBJ2-1, with D perhaps matching TRBD1 (6 bases). The CDR3 is 15 residues long. The V end was cut by 1 base, the J end by 4 bases, with 12 bases between. Germline V lookup: CDR1 SGHNT, CDR2 YYREEE (reference sequence). The CDR3 DNA sequence: TGTGCCAGCAGCTTGTTCAGGGGCGGGTACAATGAGCAGTTCTTC. Translated: CASSLFRGGYNEQFF.

The V and J genes are TRBV2 and TRBJ1-1, with D maybe TRBD1 (5 bases). V lost 2 bases and J lost 4, with 11 bases in between. The CDR3 contains 14 residues. Germline V CDR1 and CDR2: SNHLY, FYNNEI. CDR3 nucleotide sequence: TGTGCCAGCAGTGAACAGGGATTCGGCACTGAAGCTTTCTTT. Its translation is CASSEQGFGTEAFF.

The V call is TRBV6-1, the J call TRBJ2-3; 11 bases map to TRBD2. There are 15 residues in the CDR3. Germline trimming cut 2 bases from V and 5 bases from J; bases unmatched to any gene: 3. Germline CDR1 MNHNS, CDR2 SASEGT. The CDR3 reads CASSELAGGKDTQYF. In DNA form, the CDR3 reads TGTGCCAGCAGTGAACTAGCGGGAGGTAAAGATACGCAGTATTTT.

This rearrangement joins TRBV19 to TRBJ2-7; TRBD1 is a possible D gene (5 bases). With 5 bases removed from V and 3 bases from J, the gap between germline ends came to 14 bases. Per the germline V gene, CDR1 is LNHDA and CDR2 is SQIVND (reference sequence). This CDR3 is built from 14 residues. The CDR3 here is CASSSPQGVYEQYF. The CDR3 coding sequence is TGTGCCAGTAGTTCCCCGCAGGGCGTCTACGAGCAGTACTTC.